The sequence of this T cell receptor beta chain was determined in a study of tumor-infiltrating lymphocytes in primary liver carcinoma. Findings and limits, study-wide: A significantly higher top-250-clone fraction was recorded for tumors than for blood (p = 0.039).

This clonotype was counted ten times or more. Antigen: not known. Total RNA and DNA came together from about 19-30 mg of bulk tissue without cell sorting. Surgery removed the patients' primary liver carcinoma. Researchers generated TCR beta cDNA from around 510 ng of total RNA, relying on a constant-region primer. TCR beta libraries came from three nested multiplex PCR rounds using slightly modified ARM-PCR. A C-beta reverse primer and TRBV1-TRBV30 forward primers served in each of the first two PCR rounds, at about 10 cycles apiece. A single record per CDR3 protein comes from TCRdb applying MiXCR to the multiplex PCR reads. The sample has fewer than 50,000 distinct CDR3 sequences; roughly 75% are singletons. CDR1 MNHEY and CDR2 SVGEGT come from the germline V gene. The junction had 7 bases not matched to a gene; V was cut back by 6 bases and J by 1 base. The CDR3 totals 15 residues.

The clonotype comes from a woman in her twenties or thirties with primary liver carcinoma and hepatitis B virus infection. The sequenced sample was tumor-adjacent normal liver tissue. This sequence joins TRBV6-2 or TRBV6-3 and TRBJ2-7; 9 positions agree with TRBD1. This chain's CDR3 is CASRLTGTGSYEQYF. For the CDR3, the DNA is TGTGCCAGCAGACTCACCGGGACAGGGTCCTACGAGCAGTACTTC.